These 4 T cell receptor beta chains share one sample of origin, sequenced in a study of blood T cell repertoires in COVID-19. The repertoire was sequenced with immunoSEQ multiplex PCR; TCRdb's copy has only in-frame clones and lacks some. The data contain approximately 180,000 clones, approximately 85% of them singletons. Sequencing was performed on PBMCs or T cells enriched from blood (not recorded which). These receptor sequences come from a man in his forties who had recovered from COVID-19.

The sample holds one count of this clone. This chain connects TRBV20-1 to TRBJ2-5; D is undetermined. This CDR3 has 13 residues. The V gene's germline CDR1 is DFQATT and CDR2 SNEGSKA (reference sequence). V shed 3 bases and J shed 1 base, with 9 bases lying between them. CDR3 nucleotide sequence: TGCAGTGCTAGTAGGAGCCCCCAAGAGACCCAGTACTTC. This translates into CSASRSPQETQYF.

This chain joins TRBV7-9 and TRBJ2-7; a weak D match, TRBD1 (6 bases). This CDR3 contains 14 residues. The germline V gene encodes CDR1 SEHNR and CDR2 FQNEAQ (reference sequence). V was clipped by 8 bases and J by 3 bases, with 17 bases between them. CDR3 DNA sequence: TGTGCCAGCGCCCCAGGACAAGGGGGCTACGAGCAGTACTTC. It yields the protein CASAPGQGGYEQYF.

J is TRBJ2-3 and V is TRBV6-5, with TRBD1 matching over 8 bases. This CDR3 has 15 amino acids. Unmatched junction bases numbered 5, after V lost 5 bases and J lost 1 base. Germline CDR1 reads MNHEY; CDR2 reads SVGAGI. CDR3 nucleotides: TGTGCCAGCAGTACCGTGGACAGGGGCACAGATACGCAGTATTTT. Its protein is CASSTVDRGTDTQYF.

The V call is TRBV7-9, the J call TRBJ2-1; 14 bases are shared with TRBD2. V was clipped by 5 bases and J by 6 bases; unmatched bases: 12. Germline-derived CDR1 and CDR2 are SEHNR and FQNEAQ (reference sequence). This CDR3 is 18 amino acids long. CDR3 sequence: CASSQNQGLAGVGNEQFF. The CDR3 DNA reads TGTGCCAGCAGCCAGAACCAGGGACTAGCGGGAGTTGGCAATGAGCAGTTCTTC.